This T cell receptor (beta chain) derives from a study of shared clonotypes between healthy human individuals. Germline V gene data show CDR1 as SGHDT and CDR2 as YYEEEE. The CDR3 has 14 residues. The V and J ends lost 0 bases and 7 bases respectively, with 11 bases between them. Here immunoSEQ multiplex PCR was the method, and the copy in TCRdb shows in-frame clones only, minus some. This table has about 490,000 clones, roughly 85% appearing once. This sequence was found in a woman in her thirties or forties in good health. Some clones in this sample may be carry-over from other donors' samples. Sequenced sample: PBMCs. The chain combines TRBV5-6 with TRBJ1-5; D call uncertain. The CDR3 sequence is CASSLGRSGQPQHF. DNA for the CDR3: TGTGCCAGCAGCTTGGGGCGTTCTGGACAGCCCCAGCATTTT.